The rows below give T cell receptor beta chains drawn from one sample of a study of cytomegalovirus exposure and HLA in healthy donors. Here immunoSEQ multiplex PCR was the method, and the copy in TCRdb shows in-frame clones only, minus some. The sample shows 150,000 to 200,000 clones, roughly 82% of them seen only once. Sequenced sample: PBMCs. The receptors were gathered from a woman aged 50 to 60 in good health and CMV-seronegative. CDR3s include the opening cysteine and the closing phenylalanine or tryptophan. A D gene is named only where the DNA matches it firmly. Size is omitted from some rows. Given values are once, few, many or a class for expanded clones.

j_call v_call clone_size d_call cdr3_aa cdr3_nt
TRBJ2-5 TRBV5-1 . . CASSLGREETQYF TGCGCCAGCAGCTTGGGGCGGGAAGAGACCCAGTACTTC
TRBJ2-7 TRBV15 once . CATSSSGTLSYEQYF TGTGCCACCAGCAGCTCCGGGACACTCTCCTACGAGCAGTACTTC
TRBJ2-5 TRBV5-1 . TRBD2 CASSGLAGGTTQETQYF TGCGCCAGCAGCGGGCTGGCGGGGGGGACTACTCAAGAGACCCAGTACTTC
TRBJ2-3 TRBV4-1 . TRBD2 CASSQAGGIVDTQYF TGCGCCAGCAGCCAAGCGGGAGGGATAGTGGATACGCAGTATTTT
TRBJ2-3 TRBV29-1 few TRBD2 CSVDRLAGGASTDTQYF TGCAGCGTTGACCGACTAGCGGGAGGGGCTAGCACAGATACGCAGTATTTT
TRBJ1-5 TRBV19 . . CASTKYAGSDNQPQHF TGTGCCAGTACTAAATACGCAGGGTCGGACAATCAGCCCCAGCATTTT
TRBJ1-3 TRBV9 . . CASSVDGRVVGNTIYF TGTGCCAGCAGCGTAGACGGCAGGGTGGTAGGAAACACCATATATTTT
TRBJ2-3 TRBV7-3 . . CASSLGIGVPRTDTQYF TGTGCCAGCAGCTTAGGCATCGGAGTCCCTCGCACAGATACGCAGTATTTT
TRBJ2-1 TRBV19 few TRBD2 CASSISSGVPYNEQFF TGTGCCAGTAGTATCTCCAGCGGGGTTCCCTACAATGAGCAGTTCTTC
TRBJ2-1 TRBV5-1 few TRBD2 CASSFGGDYNEQFF TGCGCCAGCAGCTTTGGGGGGGACTACAATGAGCAGTTCTTC
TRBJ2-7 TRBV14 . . CASSQVGGTSYEQYF TGTGCCAGCAGCCAAGTAGGCGGAACTTCCTACGAGCAGTACTTC
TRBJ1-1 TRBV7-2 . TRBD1 CASSLRGDTEAFF TGTGCCAGCAGCCTCAGGGGGGACACTGAAGCTTTCTTT
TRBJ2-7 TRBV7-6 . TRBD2 CASRDGGSFEQYF TGTGCCAGCAGGGACGGGGGGTCCTTTGAGCAGTACTTC
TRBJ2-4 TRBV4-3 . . CASSQRVTGHNNNIQYF TGCGCCAGCAGCCAAAGGGTCACAGGTCATAATAATAACATTCAGTACTTC
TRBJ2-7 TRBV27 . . CASSRQGVNEQYF TGTGCCAGCAGTCGGCAGGGTGTTAACGAGCAGTACTTC
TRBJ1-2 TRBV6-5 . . CASIGSNRDNYGYTF TGTGCCAGCATTGGAAGTAACAGGGACAACTATGGCTACACCTTC
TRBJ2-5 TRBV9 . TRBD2 CASSPPGGETQYF TGTGCCAGCAGCCCCCCGGGGGGTGAGACCCAGTACTTC